This T cell receptor beta chain was profiled in a study of technical replicates of blood from four donors. Trimming left V 5 bases short and J 0 bases short, with 18 bases between. CDR3 size: 16 residues. Germline values: CDR1 SQVTM, CDR2 ANQGSEA. The table came from immunoSEQ multiplex PCR; TCRdb's copy has only in-frame clones and leaves some out. This table holds over 50,000 clones, 70% to 90% found once. The rearrangement joins TRBV29-1 to TRBJ2-3; tentative D call: TRBD2 (6 bases). This TCR was recovered from a human donor in good health. Some clones in this sample may be carry-over from other donors' samples. The specimen sequenced was PBMCs. The CDR3 nucleotides are TGCAGCGTTACCGGGGGATGGCGCGCTAGCACAGATACGCAGTATTTT. This gives the protein CSVTGGWRASTDTQYF.